This section outlines one T cell receptor (beta chain) sequence together with its context. This specimen comes from a study of T cell responses to AZD1222 COVID-19 vaccine. Sequencing was performed with immunoSEQ multiplex PCR; in TCRdb, only in-frame clones are kept and a portion is missing. The table lists tens of thousands of clones, around 84% of them singletons, with roughly a tenth in the top ten. This TCR derives from an adult in good health. This material consisted of peripheral blood, taken on day 0 of AZD1222 vaccination.

CDR3 sequence (DNA): TGTGCCAGCAGCTTCTCCGTGGGGGGCCCTGGATACGAGCAGTACTTC. This encodes CASSFSVGGPGYEQYF. V gene TRBV5-4 combines with J gene TRBJ2-7; either TRBD1 or TRBD2 may fit D (6 bases each). Trimming stripped 2 bases from V and 4 bases from J, with 19 bases between. This CDR3 comprises 16 residues. Germline CDR1 is SGHNT and CDR2 is YYREEE (reference sequence).